These 14 T cell receptor beta chains originate from one sample sequenced in a study of blood T cell repertoires in COVID-19. Clones were read by immunoSEQ multiplex PCR, and TCRdb kept only the in-frame ones, dropping some. Of about 24,000 clones in the sample, 86% were seen once. The sample was peripheral blood. The receptors shown here come from a human donor with active COVID-19. The donor label of this sample is uncertain.

V gene TRBV1 combines with J gene TRBJ2-3; TRBD2, the table's D call, was not compared with the DNA. TRBV1 is shown as a pseudogene. The CDR3 is 11 amino acids. CDR3 protein: CPRGRPFPQYF. CDR3 in DNA: TGCCCCCGCGGGAGGCCGTTCCCGCAGTATTTT.

This clone was picked up one time. The chain links TRBV10-3 to TRBJ1-1; D perhaps matches TRBD1 (6 bases). CDR3 length equals 15 residues. The V end was cut by 10 bases, the J end by 0 bases, with 18 bases between. CDR1 and CDR2 from the germline V gene are ENHRY and SYGVKD. The CDR3 sequence: CATQDPGHMNTEAFF. CDR3 DNA sequence: TGTGCCACCCAAGACCCGGGACACATGAACACTGAAGCTTTCTTT.

The chain uses TRBV28 and TRBJ1-2; 10 bases are a match to TRBD1. The CDR3 is 15 amino acids. V shed 5 bases, J shed 2 bases, and the junction held 5 bases outside the gene matches. Germline loops: CDR1 MDHEN, CDR2 SYDVKM. CDR3 sequence (DNA): TGTGCCAGCAGTCTTCCGGGACAGGGGAACTATGGCTACACCTTC. Its protein is CASSLPGQGNYGYTF.

The chain has TRBV4-3 and TRBJ2-7; 8 positions agree with TRBD2. V shed 0 bases and J 7 bases; nucleotides not matched to a gene: 17. There are 18 residues in the CDR3. CDR1 is LGHNA, CDR2 YSLEER, per germline. CDR3 sequence (DNA): TGCGCCAGCAGCCAAGATCTGTCCGGGAGCGGGGGAGTACGGGAGCAGTACTTC. Translating it yields CASSQDLSGSGGVREQYF.

This chain links TRBV11-3 with TRBJ2-1; D is possibly TRBD2 (6 bases). The V end was cut by 1 base, the J end by 8 bases, with 12 bases between. CDR3 length equals 14 residues. CDR1 SGHNT and CDR2 YENEEA come from the germline V gene. The CDR3: CASSLVAGDYEQFF. In DNA form, the CDR3 reads TGTGCCAGCAGCTTAGTGGCTGGGGACTATGAGCAGTTCTTC.

V and J are TRBV6-4 and TRBJ1-2; D is perhaps TRBD1 (6 bases). The V end was cut by 4 bases, the J end by 5 bases, with 11 bases between. The germline V gene encodes CDR1 MRHNA and CDR2 SNTAGT. The length of the CDR3 is 13 residues. CDR3 coding DNA: TGTGCCAGCAGTGCCGGGACAAATTATGGCTACACCTTC. Amino acids: CASSAGTNYGYTF.

V usage is TRBV7-8 and J usage is TRBJ2-2, with 7 bases matching TRBD1. CDR3 length: 15 residues. Germline assignment: CDR1 SGHVS and CDR2 FQNEAQ. The V and J ends lost 6 bases and 0 bases, in that order; junction bases with no gene match: 4. In nucleotides, the CDR3 is TGTGCCAGCAGAGAAGGGACAGCGAACACCGGGGAGCTGTTTTTT. Translating it yields CASREGTANTGELFF.

The V gene is TRBV11-2, the J gene TRBJ2-1, with D maybe TRBD2 (6 bases). CDR3 length: 15 residues. The germline CDR1 and CDR2 sequences are SGHAT and FQNNGV. Trimming cost V 1 base and J 10 bases, with 17 bases left between them. CDR3 sequence: CASSLAGAGFSEQFF. In nucleotides, the CDR3 is TGTGCCAGCAGCTTAGCGGGAGCGGGTTTCAGCGAGCAGTTCTTC. Drawing the rest from reference TRBV11-2 and TRBJ2-1, the complete variable domain is EAGVAQSPRYKIIEKRQSVAFWCNPISGHATLYWYQQILGQGPKLLIQFQNNGVVDDSQLPKDRFSAERLKGVDSTLKIQPAKLEDSAVYLCASSLAGAGFSEQFFGPGTRLTVL.

The rearrangement joins TRBV27 to TRBJ1-2; D might be TRBD1 (5 bases). This CDR3 is built from 17 residues. Trimming took 0 bases from V and 4 from J, leaving 18 bases between them. In germline, CDR1 is MNHEY, CDR2 SMNVEV (reference sequence). The CDR3 region is CASSLSGAGDRGYGYTF. The CDR3 bases are TGTGCCAGCAGTTTATCAGGCGCGGGGGATCGAGGCTATGGCTACACCTTC.

The chain links TRBV7-2 to TRBJ2-3, with D tentatively TRBD2 (7 bases). The CDR3 loop spans 15 amino acids. Germline V gives CDR1 SGHTA, CDR2 FQGNSA. Deletions cut 0 bases from V and 4 bases from J, with 11 bases between. The CDR3 spells CASSLAGGAPDTQYF. In DNA form, the CDR3 reads TGTGCCAGCAGCTTAGCGGGGGGGGCCCCAGATACGCAGTATTTT.

In its sample, this clone was seen once. The rearrangement uses TRBV4-2 and TRBJ2-7; the D gene is possibly TRBD1 (5 bases). V lost 5 bases, J lost 2 bases, and 13 bases lay in between. CDR3 length: 14 residues. The germline V gene has CDR1 LGHNA and CDR2 YNFKEQ. The CDR3 is CASSGGAATYEQYF. Here the CDR3 DNA reads TGTGCCAGCAGCGGTGGGGCAGCCACCTACGAGCAGTACTTC.

This clone was recorded once. V and J are TRBV6-5 and TRBJ1-5; 9 nucleotides align to TRBD1. The CDR3 loop spans 15 amino acids. CDR1 is MNHEY, CDR2 SVGAGI, per germline. V lost 5 bases and J lost 4; bases outside the gene matches: 6. The CDR3 DNA is TGTGCCAGCAGTACCGGGACAGGGTTAAATCAGCCCCAGCATTTT. Translation: CASSTGTGLNQPQHF.

The J gene is TRBJ1-2, the V gene TRBV27; 10 bases are shared with TRBD1. Germline CDR1 reads MNHEY; CDR2 reads SMNVEV (reference sequence). The CDR3 has 16 amino acids. Germline trimming cut 5 bases from V and 4 bases from J; bases unmatched to any gene: 10. The DNA of the CDR3 is TGTGCCAGCAGTCCAATTATTAGGACAGGGGGCTATGGCTACACCTTC. Residues: CASSPIIRTGGYGYTF.

The chain recombines TRBV9 with TRBJ2-1, with 12 bases that match TRBD2. Losses at the gene ends were 6 bases for V and 3 bases for J; bases not matched to a gene: 4. The CDR3 spans 15 residues. Germline V gene data show CDR1 as SGDLS and CDR2 as YYNGEE. This chain's CDR3 is CASTPTSGSYNEQFF. As DNA, the CDR3 is TGTGCCAGCACCCCGACTAGCGGGAGCTACAATGAGCAGTTCTTC.